A single sample is the source of the 12 T cell receptor beta chains below, sequenced in a study of human T cells and chemical hapten exposure. This sample's time point: patch test 1, 2 weeks after DPC sensitization. Treatment given: therapeutic diphenylcyclopropenone sensitization with weekly scalp DPC. From the RACE reads, TCRdb called clonotypes with MiXCR, one entry per CDR3 protein. This table has 75,000 to 100,000 distinct CDR3 sequences, 9.5% to 15% appearing once. Here the sequenced sample was whole blood, taken in connection with sensitization to the hapten diphenylcyclopropenone (DPC). The source of these receptors is a woman aged 35 to 49 with alopecia areata. Some clones in this sample may be carry-over from other donors' samples.

This clonotype turned up a few times. The chain has TRBV5-1 and TRBJ1-1, with a possible D match to TRBD1 (5 bases). CDR1 is SGHRS, CDR2 YFSETQ, per germline. The CDR3 spans 14 residues. The germline V and J ends were trimmed by 0 bases and 1 base, with 7 bases remaining between them. The CDR3 is CASSLARANTEAFF. The CDR3 bases are TGCGCCAGCAGCTTGGCCAGGGCGAACACTGAAGCTTTCTTT.

This clonotype showed up many times. The chain links TRBV5-1 to TRBJ2-3; 8 bases align to TRBD2. V lost 4 bases, J lost 5 bases, and 12 bases stayed unmatched. Germline CDR1 reads SGHRS; CDR2 reads YFSETQ. The CDR3 has 16 residues. This CDR3 is CASSPRGREAGDTQYF. The DNA of the CDR3 is TGCGCCAGCAGCCCCCGTGGGCGGGAGGCCGGAGATACGCAGTATTTT.

The rearrangement joins TRBV9 to TRBJ2-5; no clear D. The CDR3 has 17 residues. The germline V and J ends were trimmed by 0 bases and 4 bases, with 19 bases remaining between them. The germline CDR1 and CDR2 sequences are SGDLS and YYNGEE. DNA for the CDR3: TGTGCCAGCAGCGTAGAATTCGGCCAGAGGAGTAGAGAGACCCAGTACTTC. Translating it yields CASSVEFGQRSRETQYF.

The DNA for the CDR3 is TGTGCCAGCAGCTTAGAGACAGCTTCCTACAATGAGCAGTTCTTC. It specifies CASSLETASYNEQFF. The chain combines TRBV7-2 with TRBJ2-1, with a possible D match to TRBD1 (5 bases). Trimming cost V 1 base and J 1 base, with 8 bases left between them. Germline CDR1 and CDR2: SGHTA and FQGNSA. This CDR3 is 15 amino acids long.

In this sample, this clonotype turned up many times. This sequence joins TRBV5-4 and TRBJ2-5, with 9 bases that match TRBD2. With V trimmed by 0 bases and J by 5 bases, 5 bases remained unmatched. The germline gives CDR1 SGHNT, CDR2 YYREEE (reference sequence). The CDR3 has 15 amino acids. The CDR3 nucleotides are TGTGCCAGCAGCTTGGGGACTAGCGTATACGAGACCCAGTACTTC. This codes for CASSLGTSVYETQYF.

The chain carries TRBV6-5 and TRBJ2-3; 8 bases fit TRBD1. The CDR3 sequence is 14 residues long. The germline CDR1 and CDR2 sequences are MNHEY and SVGAGI. V dropped 4 bases and J dropped 5; count of bases not matched to a gene: 5. The CDR3 here is CASSFRTGRDTQYF. The CDR3 DNA reads TGTGCCAGCAGTTTTAGGACAGGGCGAGATACGCAGTATTTT.

This chain links TRBV12-2 with TRBJ1-4; TRBD1 is the table's D call and was not checked against the DNA. TRBV12-2 is a pseudogene segment. The CDR3 sequence is 15 residues long. The CDR3 region is CATRTSGRPLGKLFF. The CDR3 DNA follows: TGTGCAACTCGAACCTCAGGGCGTCCTCTAGGAAAACTGTTTTTT.

This clonotype came up a few times. This sequence joins TRBV5-1 and TRBJ1-3; D may be TRBD1 (6 bases). Germline V gives CDR1 SGHRS, CDR2 YFSETQ. The CDR3 extends over 13 amino acids. The V end was cut by 4 bases, the J end by 8 bases, with 13 bases between. The CDR3: CASSTGGQDTIYF. DNA of the CDR3: TGCGCCAGCAGCACGGGGGGGCAGGACACCATATATTTT.

This rearrangement joins TRBV7-2 to TRBJ1-2; TRBD1 matches 12 bases. CDR1 is SGHTA, CDR2 FQGNSA, per germline. CDR3 length: 13 amino acids. The V segment lost 5 bases and the J segment 8 bases; nucleotides outside the gene matches: 3. The CDR3 region has the DNA TGTGCCAGCAGCCGGGACAGGGGGCTAGGCTACACCTTC. Protein: CASSRDRGLGYTF. Together with reference TRBV7-2 and TRBJ1-2, the CDR3 gives the full variable domain: GAGVSQSPSNKVTEKGKDVELRCDPISGHTALYWYRQSLGQGLEFLIYFQGNSAPDKSGLPSDRFSAERTGGSVSTLTIQRTQQEDSAVYLCASSRDRGLGYTFGSGTRLTVV.

In its sample, this clonotype was seen a few times. The V gene is TRBV11-2, the J gene TRBJ2-1; D gene uncertain. CDR3 length equals 15 residues. Germline CDR1 reads SGHAT; CDR2 reads FQNNGV. V lost 1 base, J lost 3 bases, and 10 bases lay in between. CDR3 in DNA: TGTGCCAGCAGCTTAGGGTCGGGCATCTACAATGAGCAGTTCTTC. Translating it yields CASSLGSGIYNEQFF.

This clonotype was seen at least ten times. V is TRBV18 and J is TRBJ2-2, with 11 bases identical to TRBD2. The CDR3 loop spans 16 amino acids. V dropped 3 bases and J dropped 3; count of bases not matched to a gene: 3. The germline CDR1 and CDR2 sequences are KGHSH and LQKENI. This CDR3 reads CASSPGTSGDTGELFF. The CDR3 coding sequence is TGTGCCAGCTCACCTGGGACTAGCGGTGACACCGGGGAGCTGTTTTTT.

Details on this clonotype: Compared with germline, one end of the junction differs, possibly owing to a read error. This chain connects TRBV18 to TRBJ1-5, with 8 positions matching TRBD1. The CDR3 has 14 amino acids. Looked up from germline, CDR1 is KGHSH and CDR2 is LQKENI. CDR3 DNA: TGTGCCAGCTCACCAGCAGGGGGCAATAAGCCCCAGCATTTT. Its translation is CASSPAGGNKPQHF.